This T cell receptor (beta chain) stems from a study of graft-versus-host responses after intestinal transplantation. Study overall: Each transplant was multivisceral, liver-intestinal, or isolated intestinal. The recipients all started with anti-thymocyte globulin induction and then took tacrolimus and steroids for 2 to 4 years. Study observations and caveats: Investigators detected GvH clones in recipient marrow, with some emerging earlier in ileum or blood.

Comment on this clone: The antigen is not known.

The CDR3 runs 13 residues. Germline V lookup: CDR1 SNHLY, CDR2 FYNNEI. Trimming cost V 8 bases and J 2 bases, with 12 bases left between them. Some clones are missing from TCRdb's copy, which holds only in-frame ones; the method was immunoSEQ multiplex PCR. This sample has around 20,000 clones, with roughly 89% found just once. The receptor was derived from a human patient who received an intestinal transplant, so some T cells may come from the graft donor. This chain links TRBV2 with TRBJ1-1, with D possibly matching TRBD1 (5 bases). The sequences come from PBMCs, collected roughly 65 days after intestinal transplantation. DNA for the CDR3: TGTGCCAGCCAGGGCGGGGTAAACACTGAAGCTTTCTTT. Translated, it gives CASQGGVNTEAFF.